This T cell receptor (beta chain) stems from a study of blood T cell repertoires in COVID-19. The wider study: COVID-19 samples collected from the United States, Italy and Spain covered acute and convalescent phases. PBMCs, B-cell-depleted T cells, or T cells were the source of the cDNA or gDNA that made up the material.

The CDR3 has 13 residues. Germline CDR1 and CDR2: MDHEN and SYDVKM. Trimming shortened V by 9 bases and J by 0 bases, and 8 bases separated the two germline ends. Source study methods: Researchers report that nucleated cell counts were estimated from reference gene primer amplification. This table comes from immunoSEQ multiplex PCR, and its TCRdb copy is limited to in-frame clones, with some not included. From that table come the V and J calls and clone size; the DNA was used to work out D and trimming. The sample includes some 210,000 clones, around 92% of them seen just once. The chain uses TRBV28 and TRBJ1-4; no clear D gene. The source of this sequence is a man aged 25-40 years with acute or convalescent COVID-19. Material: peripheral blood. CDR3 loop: CASITSTNEKLFF. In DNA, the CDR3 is TGTGCCAGTATAACATCAACTAATGAAAAACTGTTTTTT. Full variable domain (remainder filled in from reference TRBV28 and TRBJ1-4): DVKVTQSSRYLVKRTGEKVFLECVQDMDHENMFWYRQDPGLGLRLIYFSYDVKMKEKGDIPEGYSVSREKKERFSLILESASTNQTSMYLCASITSTNEKLFFGSGTQLSVL.